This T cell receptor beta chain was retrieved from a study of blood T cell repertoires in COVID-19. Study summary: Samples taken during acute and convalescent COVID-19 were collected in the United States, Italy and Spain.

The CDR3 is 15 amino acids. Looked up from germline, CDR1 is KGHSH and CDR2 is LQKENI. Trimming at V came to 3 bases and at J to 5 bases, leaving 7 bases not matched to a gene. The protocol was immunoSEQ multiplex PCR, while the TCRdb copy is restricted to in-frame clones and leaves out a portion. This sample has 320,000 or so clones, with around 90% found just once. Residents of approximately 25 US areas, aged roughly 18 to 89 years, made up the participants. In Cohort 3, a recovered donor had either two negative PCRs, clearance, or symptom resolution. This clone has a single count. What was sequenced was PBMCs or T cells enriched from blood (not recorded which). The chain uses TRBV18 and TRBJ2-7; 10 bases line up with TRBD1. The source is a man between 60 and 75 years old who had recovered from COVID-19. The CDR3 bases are TGTGCCAGCTCACCGCGTCAGGACAGGGGGGACGAGCAGTACTTC. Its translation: CASSPRQDRGDEQYF.